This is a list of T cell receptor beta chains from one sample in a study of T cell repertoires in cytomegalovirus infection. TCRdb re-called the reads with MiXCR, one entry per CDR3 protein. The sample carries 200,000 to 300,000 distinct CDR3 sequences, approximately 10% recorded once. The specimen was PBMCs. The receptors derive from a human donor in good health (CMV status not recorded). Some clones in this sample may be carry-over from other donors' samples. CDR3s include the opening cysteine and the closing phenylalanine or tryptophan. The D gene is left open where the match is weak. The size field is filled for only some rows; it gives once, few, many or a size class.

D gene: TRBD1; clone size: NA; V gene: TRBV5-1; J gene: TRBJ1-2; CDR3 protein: CASSVGQGQGYGYTF; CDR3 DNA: TGCGCCAGCAGCGTTGGACAGGGTCAAGGCTATGGCTACACCTTC
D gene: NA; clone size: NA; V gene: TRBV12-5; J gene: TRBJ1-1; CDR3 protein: CASGPYTGTSRAFF; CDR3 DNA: TGTGCTAGTGGTCCCTATACAGGGACTAGTCGGGCTTTCTTT
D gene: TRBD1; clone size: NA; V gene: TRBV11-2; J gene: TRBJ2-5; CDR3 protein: CASSGDRVETQYF; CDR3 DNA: TGTGCCAGCAGCGGGGACAGGGTAGAGACCCAGTACTTC
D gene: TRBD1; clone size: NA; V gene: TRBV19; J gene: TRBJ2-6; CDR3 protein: CASSIGQGATGANVLTF; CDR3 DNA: TGTGCCAGTAGTATCGGACAGGGGGCCACTGGGGCCAACGTCCTGACTTTC
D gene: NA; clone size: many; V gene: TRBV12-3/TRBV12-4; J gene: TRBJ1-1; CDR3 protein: CASSLKQNTEAFF; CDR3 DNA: TGTGCCAGCAGTTTGAAGCAGAACACTGAAGCTTTCTTT
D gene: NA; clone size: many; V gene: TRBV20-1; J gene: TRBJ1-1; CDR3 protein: CSAQGRNAEAFF; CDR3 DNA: TGCAGTGCTCAGGGACGAAACGCTGAAGCTTTCTTT
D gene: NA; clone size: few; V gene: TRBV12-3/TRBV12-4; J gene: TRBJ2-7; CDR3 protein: CASSILGAGSYEQYF; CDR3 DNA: TGTGCCAGCAGTATTCTTGGGGCGGGCTCCTACGAGCAGTACTTC
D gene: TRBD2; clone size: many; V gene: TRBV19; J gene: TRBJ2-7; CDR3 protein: CASSATLADDYEQYF; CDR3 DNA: TGTGCCAGTAGTGCCACACTAGCGGACGACTACGAGCAGTACTTC
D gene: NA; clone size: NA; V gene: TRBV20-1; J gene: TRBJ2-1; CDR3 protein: CSAIRNEQFF; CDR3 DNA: TGCAGTGCAATACGGAATGAGCAGTTCTTC
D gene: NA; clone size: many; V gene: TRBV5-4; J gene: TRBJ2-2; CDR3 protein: CASSFVDTGELFF; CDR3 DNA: TGTGCCAGCAGCTTCGTTGACACCGGGGAGCTGTTTTTT
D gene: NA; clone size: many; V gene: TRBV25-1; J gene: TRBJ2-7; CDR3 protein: CASSEFGSARTF; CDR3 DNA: TGTGCCAGCAGTGAATTTGGATCCGCCAGGACCTTC
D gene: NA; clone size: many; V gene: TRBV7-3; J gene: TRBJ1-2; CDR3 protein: CASSPGQGPYGYTF; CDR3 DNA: TGTGCCAGCAGCCCCGGTCAGGGCCCGTATGGCTACACCTTC
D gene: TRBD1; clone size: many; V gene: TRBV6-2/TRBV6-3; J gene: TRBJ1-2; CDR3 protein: CASSKPGQEFGYTF; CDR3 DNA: TGTGCCAGCAGTAAACCGGGACAGGAGTTTGGCTACACCTTC
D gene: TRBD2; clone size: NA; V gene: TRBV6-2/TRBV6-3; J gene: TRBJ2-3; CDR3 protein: CASSYSRRGGRADTQYF; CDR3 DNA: TGTGCCAGCAGTTACTCGAGGCGGGGGGGCCGCGCAGATACGCAGTATTTT
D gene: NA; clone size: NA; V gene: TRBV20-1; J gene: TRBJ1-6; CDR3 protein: CSARASARGLNSPLHF; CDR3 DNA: TGCAGTGCTAGAGCATCGGCGAGGGGTCTAAATTCACCCCTCCACTTT
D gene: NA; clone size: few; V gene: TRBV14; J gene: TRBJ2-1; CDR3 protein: CASSQERGSGRASLLYNEQFF; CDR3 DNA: TGTGCCAGCAGCCAAGAAAGGGGGAGTGGACGGGCCTCACTACTTTACAATGAGCAGTTCTTC
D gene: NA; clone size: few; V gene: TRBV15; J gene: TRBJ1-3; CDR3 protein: CATSRDLASGNTIYF; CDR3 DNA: TGTGCCACCAGCAGAGATTTGGCTTCTGGAAACACCATATATTTT
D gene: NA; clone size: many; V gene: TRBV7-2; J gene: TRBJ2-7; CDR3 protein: CASSFRTTGSYEQYF; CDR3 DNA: TGTGCCAGCAGCTTTCGGACAACCGGCTCCTACGAGCAGTACTTC
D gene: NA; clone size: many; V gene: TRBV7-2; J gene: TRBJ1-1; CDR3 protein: CASSLRAANTEAFF; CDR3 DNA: TGTGCCAGCAGCTTACGGGCAGCGAACACTGAAGCTTTCTTT
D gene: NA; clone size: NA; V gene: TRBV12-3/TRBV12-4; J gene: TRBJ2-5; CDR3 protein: CASSSWGGGQETQYF; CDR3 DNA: TGTGCCAGCAGTTCCTGGGGGGGGGGACAAGAGACCCAGTATTTC
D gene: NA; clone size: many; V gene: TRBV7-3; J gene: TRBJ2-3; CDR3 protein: CASSSSDYPGTQYF; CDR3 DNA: TGTGCCAGCAGCTCCTCGGACTACCCGGGTACGCAGTATTTT
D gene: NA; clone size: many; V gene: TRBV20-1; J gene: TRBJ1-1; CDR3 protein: CSAGRQAEAFF; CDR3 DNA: TGCAGTGCTGGAAGACAGGCTGAAGCTTTCTTT
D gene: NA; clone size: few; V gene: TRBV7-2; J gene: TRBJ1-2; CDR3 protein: CASSLAAANYGYTF; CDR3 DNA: TGTGCCAGCAGCTTAGCGGCCGCTAACTATGGCTACACCTTC
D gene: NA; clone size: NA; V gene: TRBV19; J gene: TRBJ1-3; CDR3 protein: CASSMGSVGQAGNTIYF; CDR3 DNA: TGTGCCAGTAGTATGGGGTCGGTTGGCCAAGCTGGAAACACCATATATTTT
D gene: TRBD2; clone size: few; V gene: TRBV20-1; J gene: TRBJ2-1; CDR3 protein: CSARESGGAYNEQFF; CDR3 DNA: TGCAGTGCTAGAGAGAGCGGGGGGGCCTACAATGAGCAGTTCTTC
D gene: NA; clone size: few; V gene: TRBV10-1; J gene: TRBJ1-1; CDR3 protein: CASREGGTEAFF; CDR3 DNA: TGCGCCAGCAGGGAAGGGGGCACTGAAGCTTTCTTT
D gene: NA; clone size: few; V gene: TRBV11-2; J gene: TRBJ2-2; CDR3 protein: CASSVRQESSRWTGELFF; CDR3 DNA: TGTGCCAGCAGCGTAAGACAGGAGAGTAGTAGGTGGACCGGGGAGCTGTTTTTT
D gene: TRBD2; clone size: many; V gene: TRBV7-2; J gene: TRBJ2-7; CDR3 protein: CASSLEAGGPYEQYF; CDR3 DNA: TGTGCCAGCAGCTTAGAAGCGGGAGGTCCCTACGAGCAGTACTTC
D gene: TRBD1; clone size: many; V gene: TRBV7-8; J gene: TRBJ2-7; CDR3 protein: CASSPRLRDRVPYEQYF; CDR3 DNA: TGTGCCAGCAGCCCTCGACTCCGGGACAGGGTCCCCTACGAGCAGTACTTC
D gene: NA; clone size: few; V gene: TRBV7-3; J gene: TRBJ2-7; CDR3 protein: CASSLKATYEQYF; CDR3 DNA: TGTGCCAGCAGCTTAAAGGCTACCTACGAGCAGTACTTC
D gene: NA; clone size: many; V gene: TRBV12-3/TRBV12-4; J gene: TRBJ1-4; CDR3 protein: CASSLGTRNEKLFF; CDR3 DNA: TGTGCCAGCAGTTTAGGGACACGGAATGAAAAACTGTTTTTT
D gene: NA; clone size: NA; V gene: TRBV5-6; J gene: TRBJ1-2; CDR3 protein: CASSPRDPYGYTF; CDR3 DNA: TGTGCCAGCAGCCCCCGGGACCCCTATGGCTACACCTTC
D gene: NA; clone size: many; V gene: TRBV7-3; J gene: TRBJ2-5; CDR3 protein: CASSLRVGRGETQYF; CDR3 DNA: TGTGCCAGCAGCTTAAGGGTCGGCAGGGGTGAGACCCAGTACTTC
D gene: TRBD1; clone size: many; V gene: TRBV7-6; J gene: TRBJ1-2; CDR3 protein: CASSYKRGQTYGYTF; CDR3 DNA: TGTGCCAGCAGCTATAAACGGGGACAGACGTATGGCTACACCTTC
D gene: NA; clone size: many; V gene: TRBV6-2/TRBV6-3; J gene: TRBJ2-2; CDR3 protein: CASSYQGRGNTGELFF; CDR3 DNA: TGTGCCAGCAGTTACCAGGGGCGGGGAAACACCGGGGAGCTGTTTTTT
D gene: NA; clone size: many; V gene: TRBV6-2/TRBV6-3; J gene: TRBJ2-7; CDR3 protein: CASSQDTYEQYF; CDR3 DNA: TGTGCCAGCAGCCAGGACACCTACGAGCAGTACTTC
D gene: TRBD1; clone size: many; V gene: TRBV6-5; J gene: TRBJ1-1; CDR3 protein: CASSSRQGKFTEAFF; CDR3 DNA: TGTGCCAGCAGTTCCCGACAGGGCAAATTCACTGAAGCTTTCTTT
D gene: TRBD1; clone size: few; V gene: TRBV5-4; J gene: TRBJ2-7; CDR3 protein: CASSSDRGFYEQYF; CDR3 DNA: TGTGCCAGCAGCTCGGACAGGGGATTCTACGAGCAGTACTTC
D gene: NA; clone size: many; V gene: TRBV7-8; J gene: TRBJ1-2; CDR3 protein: CASSPWPYGYTF; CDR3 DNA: TGTGCCAGCAGCCCCTGGCCCTATGGCTACACCTTC
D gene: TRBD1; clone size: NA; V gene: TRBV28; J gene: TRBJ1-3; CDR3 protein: CASSQQDRGQGNTIYF; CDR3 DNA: TGTGCCAGCAGTCAGCAAGACAGGGGGCAAGGAAACACCATATATTTT
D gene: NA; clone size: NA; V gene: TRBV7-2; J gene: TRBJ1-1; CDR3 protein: CASRGGITGFEAFF; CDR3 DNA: TGTGCCAGCAGGGGGGGGATAACAGGGTTTGAAGCTTTCTTT
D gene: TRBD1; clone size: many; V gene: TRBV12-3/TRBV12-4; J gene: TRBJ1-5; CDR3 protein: CASSQNARDRYHQPQHF; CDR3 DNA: TGTGCCAGCAGTCAAAACGCCCGGGACAGATATCATCAGCCCCAGCATTTT
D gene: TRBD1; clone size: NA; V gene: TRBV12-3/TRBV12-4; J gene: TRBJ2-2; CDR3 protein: CASSSGTAVDTGELFF; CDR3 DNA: TGTGCCAGCAGTTCGGGGACAGCGGTCGACACCGGGGAGCTGTTTTTT
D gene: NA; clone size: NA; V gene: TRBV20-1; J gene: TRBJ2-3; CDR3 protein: CSARAKRAEDTDTQYF; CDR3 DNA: TGCAGTGCTAGAGCCAAAAGGGCCGAAGACACAGATACGCAGTATTTT
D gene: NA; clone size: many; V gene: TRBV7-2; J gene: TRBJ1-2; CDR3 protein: CASSSWTSGYTF; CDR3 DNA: TGTGCCAGCAGCTCCTGGACCTCTGGCTACACCTTC
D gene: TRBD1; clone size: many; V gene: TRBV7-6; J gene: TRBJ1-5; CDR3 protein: CASSFSRDRGLSQPQHF; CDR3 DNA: TGTGCCAGCAGCTTCAGTCGGGACAGGGGTCTAAGTCAGCCCCAGCATTTT
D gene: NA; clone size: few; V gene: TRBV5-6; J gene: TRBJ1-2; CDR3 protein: CASSLPTGGYTF; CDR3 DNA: TGTGCCAGCAGCTTACCGACAGGCGGCTACACCTTC
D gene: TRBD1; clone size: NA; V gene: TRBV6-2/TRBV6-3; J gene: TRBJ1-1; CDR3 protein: CASSPTDRGLMNTEAFF; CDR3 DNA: TGTGCCAGCAGTCCAACGGACAGGGGGCTTATGAACACTGAAGCTTTCTTT
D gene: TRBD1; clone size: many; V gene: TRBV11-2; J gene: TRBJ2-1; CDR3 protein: CASSLVGQGPGEQFF; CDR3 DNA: TGTGCCAGCAGCTTAGTGGGACAGGGGCCGGGTGAGCAGTTCTTC
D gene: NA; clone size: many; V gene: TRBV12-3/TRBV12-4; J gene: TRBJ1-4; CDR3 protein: CASSSEGPGREKLFF; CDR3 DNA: TGTGCCAGCAGTTCGGAGGGGCCGGGACGAGAAAAACTGTTTTTT
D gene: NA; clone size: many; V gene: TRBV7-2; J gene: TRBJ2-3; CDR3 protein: CASSGQLSIPPDTQYF; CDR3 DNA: TGTGCCAGCAGCGGACAATTAAGTATTCCGCCAGATACGCAGTATTTT
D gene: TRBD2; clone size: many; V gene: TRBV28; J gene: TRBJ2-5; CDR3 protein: CASSLPSGGAEKTQYF; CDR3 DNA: TGTGCCAGCAGTTTACCTAGCGGGGGGGCCGAGAAGACCCAGTACTTC
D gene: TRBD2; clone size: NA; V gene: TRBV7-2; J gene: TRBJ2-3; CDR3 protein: CASSLTLAGGQMDTQYF; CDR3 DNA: TGTGCCAGCAGCTTAACCCTAGCGGGGGGGCAGATGGATACGCAGTATTTT
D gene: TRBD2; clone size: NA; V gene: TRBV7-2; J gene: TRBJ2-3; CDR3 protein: CASSTSGGAGSTQYF; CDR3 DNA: TGTGCCAGCAGCACTAGCGGGGGGGCAGGAAGTACGCAGTATTTT
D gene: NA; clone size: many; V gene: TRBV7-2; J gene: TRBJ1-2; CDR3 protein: CASSLEGNRGYTF; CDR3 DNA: TGTGCCAGCAGCTTAGAAGGGAATAGGGGCTACACCTTC
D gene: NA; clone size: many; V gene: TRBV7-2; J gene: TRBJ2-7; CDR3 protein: CASSNSYEQYF; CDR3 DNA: TGTGCCAGCAGCAACTCCTACGAGCAGTACTTC
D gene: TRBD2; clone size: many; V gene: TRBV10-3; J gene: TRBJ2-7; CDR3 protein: CAISPWTSGKYEQYF; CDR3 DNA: TGTGCCATCAGTCCTTGGACTAGCGGGAAGTACGAGCAGTACTTC